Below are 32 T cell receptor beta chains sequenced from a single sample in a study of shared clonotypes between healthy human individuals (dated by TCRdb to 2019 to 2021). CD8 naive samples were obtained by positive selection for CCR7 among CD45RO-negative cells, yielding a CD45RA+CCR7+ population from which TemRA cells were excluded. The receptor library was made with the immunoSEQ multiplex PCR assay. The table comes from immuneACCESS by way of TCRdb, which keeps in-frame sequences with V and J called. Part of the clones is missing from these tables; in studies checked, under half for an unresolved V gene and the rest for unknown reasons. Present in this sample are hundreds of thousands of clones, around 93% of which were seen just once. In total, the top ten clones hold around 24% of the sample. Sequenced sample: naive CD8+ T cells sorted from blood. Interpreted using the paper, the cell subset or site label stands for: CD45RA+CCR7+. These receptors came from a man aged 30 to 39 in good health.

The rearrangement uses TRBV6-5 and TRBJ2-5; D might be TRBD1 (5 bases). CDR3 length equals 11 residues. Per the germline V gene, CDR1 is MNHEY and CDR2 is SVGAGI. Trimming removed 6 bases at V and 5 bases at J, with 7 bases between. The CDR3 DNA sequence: TGTGCCAGCAGGGCAGGGGAGACCCAGTACTTC. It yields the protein CASRAGETQYF.

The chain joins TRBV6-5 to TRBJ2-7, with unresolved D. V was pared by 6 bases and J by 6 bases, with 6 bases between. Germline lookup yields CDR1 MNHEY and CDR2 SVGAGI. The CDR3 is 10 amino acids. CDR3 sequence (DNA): TGTGCCAGCAGCGACTGCGAGCAGTACTTC. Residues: CASSDCEQYF.

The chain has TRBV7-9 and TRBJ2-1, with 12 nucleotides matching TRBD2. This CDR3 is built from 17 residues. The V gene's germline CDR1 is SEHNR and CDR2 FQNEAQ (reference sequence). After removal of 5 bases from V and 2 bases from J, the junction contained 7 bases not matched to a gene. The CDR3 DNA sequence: TGTGCCAGCAGCCTACGGACTAGCGGGACTCCCTACAATGAGCAGTTCTTC. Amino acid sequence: CASSLRTSGTPYNEQFF.

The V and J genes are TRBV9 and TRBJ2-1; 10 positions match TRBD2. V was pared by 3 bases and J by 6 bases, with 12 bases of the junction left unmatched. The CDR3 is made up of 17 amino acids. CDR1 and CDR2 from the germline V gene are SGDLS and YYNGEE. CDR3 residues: CASSDTTSRTSGNEQFF. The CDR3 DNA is TGTGCCAGCAGCGACACAACTTCTAGGACTAGCGGCAATGAGCAGTTCTTC.

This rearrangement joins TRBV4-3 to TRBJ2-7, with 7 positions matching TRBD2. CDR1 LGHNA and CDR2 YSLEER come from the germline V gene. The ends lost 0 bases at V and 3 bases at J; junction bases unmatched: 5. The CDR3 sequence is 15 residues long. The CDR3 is CASSQDLASGYEQYF. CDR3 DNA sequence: TGCGCCAGCAGCCAAGATCTGGCTAGCGGCTACGAGCAGTACTTC.

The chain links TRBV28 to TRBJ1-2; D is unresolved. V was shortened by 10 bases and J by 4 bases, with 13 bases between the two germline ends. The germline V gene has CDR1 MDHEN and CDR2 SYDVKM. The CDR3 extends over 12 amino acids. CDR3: CATGAHSYGYTF. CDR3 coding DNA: TGTGCCACCGGAGCTCACAGCTATGGCTACACCTTC.

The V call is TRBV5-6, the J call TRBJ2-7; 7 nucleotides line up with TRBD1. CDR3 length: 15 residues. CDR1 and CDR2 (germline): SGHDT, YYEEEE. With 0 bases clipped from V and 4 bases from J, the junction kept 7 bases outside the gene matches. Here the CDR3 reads CASSLGQGVTYEQYF. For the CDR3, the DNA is TGTGCCAGCAGCTTGGGTCAGGGGGTGACGTACGAGCAGTACTTC.

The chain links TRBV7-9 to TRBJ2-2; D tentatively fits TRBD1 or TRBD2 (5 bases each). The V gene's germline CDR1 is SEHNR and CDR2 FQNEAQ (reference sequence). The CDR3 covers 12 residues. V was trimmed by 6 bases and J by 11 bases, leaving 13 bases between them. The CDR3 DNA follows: TGTGCCAGCAGGCATACCCGGGGCGAGCTGTTTTTT. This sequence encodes CASRHTRGELFF.

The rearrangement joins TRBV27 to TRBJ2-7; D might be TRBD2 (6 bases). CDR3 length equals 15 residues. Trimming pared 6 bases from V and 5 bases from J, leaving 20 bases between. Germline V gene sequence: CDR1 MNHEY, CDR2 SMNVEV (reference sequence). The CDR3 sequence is CASRNGGPAINEQYF. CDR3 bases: TGTGCCAGCAGAAATGGAGGGCCGGCAATAAACGAGCAGTACTTC.

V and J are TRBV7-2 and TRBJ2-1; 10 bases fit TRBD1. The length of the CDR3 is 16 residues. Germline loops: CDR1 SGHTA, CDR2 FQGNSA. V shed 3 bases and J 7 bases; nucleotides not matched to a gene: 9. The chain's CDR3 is CASSFAPGQGINEQFF. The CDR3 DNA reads TGTGCCAGCAGCTTCGCCCCGGGACAGGGGATTAATGAGCAGTTCTTC.

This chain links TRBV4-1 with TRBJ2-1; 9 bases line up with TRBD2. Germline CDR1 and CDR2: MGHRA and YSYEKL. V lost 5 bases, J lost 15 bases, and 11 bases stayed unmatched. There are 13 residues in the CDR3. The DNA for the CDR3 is TGCGCCAGCAGCGGGACTAGCTCTTTGGTGCTGTTCTTC. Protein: CASSGTSSLVLFF.

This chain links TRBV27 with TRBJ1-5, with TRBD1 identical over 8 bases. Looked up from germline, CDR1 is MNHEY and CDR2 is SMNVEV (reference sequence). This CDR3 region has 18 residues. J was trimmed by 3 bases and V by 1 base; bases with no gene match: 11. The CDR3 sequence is CASSLFPIGQGPNQPQHF. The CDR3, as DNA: TGTGCCAGCAGTTTATTCCCCATTGGACAGGGTCCCAATCAGCCCCAGCATTTT.

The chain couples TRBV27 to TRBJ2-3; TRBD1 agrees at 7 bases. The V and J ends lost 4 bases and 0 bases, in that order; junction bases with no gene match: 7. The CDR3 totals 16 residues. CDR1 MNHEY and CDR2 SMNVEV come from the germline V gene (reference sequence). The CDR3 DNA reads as TGTGCCAGCAGTTCCTTAGAGGGGGCGAGCACAGATACGCAGTATTTT. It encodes CASSSLEGASTDTQYF.

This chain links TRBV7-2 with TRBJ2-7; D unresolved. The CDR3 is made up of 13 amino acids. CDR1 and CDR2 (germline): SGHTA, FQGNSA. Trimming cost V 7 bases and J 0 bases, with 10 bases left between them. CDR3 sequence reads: CASNYLDSYEQYF. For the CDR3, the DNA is TGTGCCAGCAACTACCTGGACTCCTACGAGCAGTACTTC.

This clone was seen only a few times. CDR3: CASSATVTPYGYTF. The CDR3 DNA reads TGTGCCAGCAGTGCCACCGTGACCCCTTATGGCTACACCTTC. The chain links TRBV2 to TRBJ1-2; D remains ambiguous. Trimming left V 4 bases short and J 5 bases short, with 14 bases between. This CDR3 contains 14 residues. Germline values: CDR1 SNHLY, CDR2 FYNNEI.

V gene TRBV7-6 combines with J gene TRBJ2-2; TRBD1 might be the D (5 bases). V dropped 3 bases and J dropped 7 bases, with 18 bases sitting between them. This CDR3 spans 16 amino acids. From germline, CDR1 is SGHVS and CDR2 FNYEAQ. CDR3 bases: TGTGCCAGCAGCTTCAACCAGGGTATAGGGCACGGGGAGCTGTTTTTT. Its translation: CASSFNQGIGHGELFF.

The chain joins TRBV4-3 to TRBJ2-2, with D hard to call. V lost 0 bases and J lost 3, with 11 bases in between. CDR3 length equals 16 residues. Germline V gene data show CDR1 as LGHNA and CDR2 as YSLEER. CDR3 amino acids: CASSQDINRYTGELFF. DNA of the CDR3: TGCGCCAGCAGCCAAGATATTAATCGGTACACCGGGGAGCTGTTTTTT.

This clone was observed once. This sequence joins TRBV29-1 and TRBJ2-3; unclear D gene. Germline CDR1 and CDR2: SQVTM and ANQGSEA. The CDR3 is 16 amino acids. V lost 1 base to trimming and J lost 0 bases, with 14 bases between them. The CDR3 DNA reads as TGCAGCGTTGAAGTTCTCAACGCACCTAGCACAGATACGCAGTATTTT. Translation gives CSVEVLNAPSTDTQYF.

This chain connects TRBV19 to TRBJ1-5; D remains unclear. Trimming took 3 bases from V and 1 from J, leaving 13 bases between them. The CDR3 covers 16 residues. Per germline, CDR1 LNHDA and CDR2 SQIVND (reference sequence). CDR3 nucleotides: TGTGCCAGTAGTATTTGGGGAACCGTCAGCAATCAGCCCCAGCATTTT. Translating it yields CASSIWGTVSNQPQHF.

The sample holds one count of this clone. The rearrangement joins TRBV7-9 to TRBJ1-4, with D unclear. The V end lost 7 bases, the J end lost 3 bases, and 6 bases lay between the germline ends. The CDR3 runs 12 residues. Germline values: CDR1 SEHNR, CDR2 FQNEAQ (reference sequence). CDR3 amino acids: CASTAANEKLFF. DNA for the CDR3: TGTGCCAGCACGGCGGCTAATGAAAAACTGTTTTTT.

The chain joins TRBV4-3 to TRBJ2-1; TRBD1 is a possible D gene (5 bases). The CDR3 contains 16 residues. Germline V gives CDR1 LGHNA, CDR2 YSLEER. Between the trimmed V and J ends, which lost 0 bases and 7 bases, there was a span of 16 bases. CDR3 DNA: TGCGCCAGCAGCCAAGAGTATAGGCAGGGTGCGAATGAGCAGTTCTTC. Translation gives CASSQEYRQGANEQFF.

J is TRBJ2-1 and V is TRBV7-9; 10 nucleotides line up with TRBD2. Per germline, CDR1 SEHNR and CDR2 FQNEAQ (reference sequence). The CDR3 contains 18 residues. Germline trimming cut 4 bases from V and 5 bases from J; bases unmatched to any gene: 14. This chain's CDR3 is CASSSPGVAGGFNNEQFF. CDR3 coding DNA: TGTGCCAGCAGCTCCCCCGGTGTAGCGGGAGGCTTTAACAATGAGCAGTTCTTC.

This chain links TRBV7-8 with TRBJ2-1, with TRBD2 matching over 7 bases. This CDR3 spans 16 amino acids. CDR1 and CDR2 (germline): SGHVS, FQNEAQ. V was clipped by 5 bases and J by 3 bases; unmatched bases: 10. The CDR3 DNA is TGTGCCAGCAGCCGTTCTTATGGGGAGGGCTACAATGAGCAGTTCTTC. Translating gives CASSRSYGEGYNEQFF.

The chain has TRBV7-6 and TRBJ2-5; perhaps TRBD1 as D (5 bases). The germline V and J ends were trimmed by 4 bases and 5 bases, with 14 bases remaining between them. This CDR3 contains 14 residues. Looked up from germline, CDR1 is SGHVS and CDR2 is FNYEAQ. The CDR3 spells CASSSRTSLETQYF. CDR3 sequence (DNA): TGTGCCAGCAGCTCTCGGACAAGTCTGGAGACCCAGTACTTC.

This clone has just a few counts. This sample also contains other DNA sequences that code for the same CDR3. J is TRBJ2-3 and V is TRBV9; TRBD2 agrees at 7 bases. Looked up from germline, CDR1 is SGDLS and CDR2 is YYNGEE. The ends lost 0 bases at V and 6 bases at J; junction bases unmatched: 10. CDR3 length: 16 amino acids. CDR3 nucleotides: TGTGCCAGCAGCGTAGGTGGTGGCGGGAGATCTGATACGCAGTATTTT. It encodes CASSVGGGGRSDTQYF.

Here the CDR3 reads CASSPRGLRGLEQYF. For the CDR3, the DNA is TGTGCCAGCAGCCCTCGGGGACTCCGGGGCCTCGAGCAGTACTTC. The chain is built from TRBV28 and TRBJ2-7; perhaps TRBD2 as D (6 bases). The V gene's germline CDR1 is MDHEN and CDR2 SYDVKM. V was cut by 6 bases and J by 6 bases, with 21 bases left in between. The CDR3 is 15 residues long.

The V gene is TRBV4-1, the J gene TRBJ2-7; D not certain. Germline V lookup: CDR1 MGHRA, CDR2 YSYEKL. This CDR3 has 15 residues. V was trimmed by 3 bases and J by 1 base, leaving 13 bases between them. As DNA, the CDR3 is TGCGCCAGCAGCCATATCGCGGACGGATCCTACGAGCAGTACTTC. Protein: CASSHIADGSYEQYF.

The CDR3 nucleotides read TGTGCCAGCAGTACAGGGATTTACGCCTACGAGCAGTACTTC. Its protein product is CASSTGIYAYEQYF. V is TRBV27 and J is TRBJ2-7; possibly TRBD1 for D (6 bases). The V gene lost 5 bases and the J gene lost 2 bases, with 13 bases spanning the gap. Germline V CDR1 and CDR2: MNHEY, SMNVEV (reference sequence). CDR3 length: 14 amino acids.

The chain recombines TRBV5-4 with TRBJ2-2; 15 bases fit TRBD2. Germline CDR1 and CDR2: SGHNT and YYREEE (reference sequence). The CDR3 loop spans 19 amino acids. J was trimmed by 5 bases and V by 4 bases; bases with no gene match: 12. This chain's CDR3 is CASSAVPGLAGGGTGELFF. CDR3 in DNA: TGTGCCAGCAGCGCGGTCCCGGGACTAGCGGGAGGCGGAACCGGGGAGCTGTTTTTT.

CDR3 in DNA: TGTGCCAGCAGCGCCGGGACGGTCTCAGAGACCCAGTACTTC. This encodes CASSAGTVSETQYF. The chain couples TRBV28 to TRBJ2-5; D could derive from TRBD1 or TRBD2 (5 bases each). Germline V gene sequence: CDR1 MDHEN, CDR2 SYDVKM. This CDR3 region has 14 residues. V lost 6 bases and J 4 bases, leaving 15 bases between the germline ends.

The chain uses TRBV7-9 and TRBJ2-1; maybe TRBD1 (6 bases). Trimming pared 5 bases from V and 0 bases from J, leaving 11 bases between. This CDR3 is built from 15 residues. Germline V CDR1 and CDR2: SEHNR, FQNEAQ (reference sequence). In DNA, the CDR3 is TGTGCCAGCAGCCCTGCACAGGGCTCCTACAATGAGCAGTTCTTC. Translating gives CASSPAQGSYNEQFF. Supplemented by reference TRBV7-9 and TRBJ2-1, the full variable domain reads DTGVSQNPRHKITKRGQNVTFRCDPISEHNRLYWYRQTLGQGPEFLTYFQNEAQLEKSRLLSDRFSAERPKGSFSTLEIQRTEQGDSAMYLCASSPAQGSYNEQFFGPGTRLTVL.

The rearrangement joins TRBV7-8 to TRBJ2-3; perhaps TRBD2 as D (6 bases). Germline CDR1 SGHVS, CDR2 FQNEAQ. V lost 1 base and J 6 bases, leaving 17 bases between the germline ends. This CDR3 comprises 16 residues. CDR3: CASSLGAGPNWDTQYF. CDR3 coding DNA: TGTGCCAGCAGCTTAGGAGCGGGCCCAAACTGGGATACGCAGTATTTT. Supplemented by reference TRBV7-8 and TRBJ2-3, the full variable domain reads GAGVSQSPRYKVAKRGQDVALRCDPISGHVSLFWYQQALGQGPEFLTYFQNEAQLDKSGLPSDRFFAERPEGSVSTLKIQRTQQEDSAVYLCASSLGAGPNWDTQYFGPGTRLTVL.